The present T cell receptor beta chain was sequenced within a study of CD8+ T cells in alopecia areata. This CDR3 has 13 residues. Germline lookup yields CDR1 SGHRS and CDR2 YFSETQ. V was cut by 0 bases and J by 7 bases, with 10 bases left in between. The authors extracted RNA and reverse transcribed it into cDNA as the sequencing template. The table came from immunoSEQ multiplex PCR; TCRdb's copy has only in-frame clones and leaves some out. The sample comprises about 200,000 clones, roughly 60% of which are singletons, and 5.5% rests with the top ten. Noted treatment: oral pan-JAK inhibitor, 5-10 mg twice daily.

The clonotype originates from a human donor with alopecia areata. The sequencing used CD4+ T cells sorted from blood, collected at week 24, from a patient treated with tofacitinib. The rearrangement uses TRBV5-1 and TRBJ1-2, with D unresolved. The CDR3 DNA reads as TGCGCCAGCAGCTTGGAGACACTCCCTGGCTACACCTTC. Its translation: CASSLETLPGYTF.